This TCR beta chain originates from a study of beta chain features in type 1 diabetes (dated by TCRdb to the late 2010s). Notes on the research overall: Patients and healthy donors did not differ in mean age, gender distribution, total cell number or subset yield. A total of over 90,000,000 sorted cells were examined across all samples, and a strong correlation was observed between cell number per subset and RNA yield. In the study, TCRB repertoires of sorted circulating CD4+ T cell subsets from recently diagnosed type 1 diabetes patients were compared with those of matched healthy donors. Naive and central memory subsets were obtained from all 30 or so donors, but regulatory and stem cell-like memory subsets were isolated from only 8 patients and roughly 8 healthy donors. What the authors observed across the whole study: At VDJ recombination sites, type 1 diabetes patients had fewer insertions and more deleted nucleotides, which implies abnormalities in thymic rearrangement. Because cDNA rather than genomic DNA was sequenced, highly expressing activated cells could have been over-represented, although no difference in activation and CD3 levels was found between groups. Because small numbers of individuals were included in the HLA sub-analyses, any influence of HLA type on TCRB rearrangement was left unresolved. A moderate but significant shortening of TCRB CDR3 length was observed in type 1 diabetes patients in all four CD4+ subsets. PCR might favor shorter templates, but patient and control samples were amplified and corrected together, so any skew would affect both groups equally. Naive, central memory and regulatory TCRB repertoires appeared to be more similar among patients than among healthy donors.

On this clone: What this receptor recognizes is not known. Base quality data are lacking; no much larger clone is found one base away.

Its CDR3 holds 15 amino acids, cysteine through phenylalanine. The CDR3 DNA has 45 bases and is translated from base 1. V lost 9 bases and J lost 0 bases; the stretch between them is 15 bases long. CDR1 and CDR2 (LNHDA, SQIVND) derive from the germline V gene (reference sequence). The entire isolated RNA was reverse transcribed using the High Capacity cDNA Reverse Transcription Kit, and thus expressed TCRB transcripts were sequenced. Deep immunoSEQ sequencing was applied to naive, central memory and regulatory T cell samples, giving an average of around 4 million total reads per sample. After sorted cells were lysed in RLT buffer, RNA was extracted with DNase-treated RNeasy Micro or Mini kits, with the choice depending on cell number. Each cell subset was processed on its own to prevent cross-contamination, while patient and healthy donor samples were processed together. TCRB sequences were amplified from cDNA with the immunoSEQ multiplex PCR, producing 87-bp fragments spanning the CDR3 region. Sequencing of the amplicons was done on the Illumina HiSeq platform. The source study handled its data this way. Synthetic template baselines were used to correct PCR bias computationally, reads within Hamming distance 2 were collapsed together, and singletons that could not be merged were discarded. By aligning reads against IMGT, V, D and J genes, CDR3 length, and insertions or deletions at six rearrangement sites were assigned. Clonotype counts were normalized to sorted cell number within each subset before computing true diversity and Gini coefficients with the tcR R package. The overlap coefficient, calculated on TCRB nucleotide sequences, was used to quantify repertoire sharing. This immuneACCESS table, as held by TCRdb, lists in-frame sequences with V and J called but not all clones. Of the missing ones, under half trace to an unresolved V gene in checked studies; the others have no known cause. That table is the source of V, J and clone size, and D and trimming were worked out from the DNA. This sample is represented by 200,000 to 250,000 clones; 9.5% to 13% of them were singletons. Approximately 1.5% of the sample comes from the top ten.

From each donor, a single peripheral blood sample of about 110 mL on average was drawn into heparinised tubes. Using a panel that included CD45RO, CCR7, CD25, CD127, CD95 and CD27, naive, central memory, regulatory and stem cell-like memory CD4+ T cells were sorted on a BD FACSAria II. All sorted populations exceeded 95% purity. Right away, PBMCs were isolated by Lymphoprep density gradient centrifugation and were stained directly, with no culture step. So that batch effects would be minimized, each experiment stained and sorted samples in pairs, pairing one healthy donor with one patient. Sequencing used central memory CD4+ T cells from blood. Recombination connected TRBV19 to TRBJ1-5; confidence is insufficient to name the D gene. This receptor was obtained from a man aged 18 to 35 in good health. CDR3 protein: CASGRRSDSNQPQHF. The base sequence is TGTGCCAGCGGACGGAGGAGCGATAGCAATCAGCCCCAGCATTTT.